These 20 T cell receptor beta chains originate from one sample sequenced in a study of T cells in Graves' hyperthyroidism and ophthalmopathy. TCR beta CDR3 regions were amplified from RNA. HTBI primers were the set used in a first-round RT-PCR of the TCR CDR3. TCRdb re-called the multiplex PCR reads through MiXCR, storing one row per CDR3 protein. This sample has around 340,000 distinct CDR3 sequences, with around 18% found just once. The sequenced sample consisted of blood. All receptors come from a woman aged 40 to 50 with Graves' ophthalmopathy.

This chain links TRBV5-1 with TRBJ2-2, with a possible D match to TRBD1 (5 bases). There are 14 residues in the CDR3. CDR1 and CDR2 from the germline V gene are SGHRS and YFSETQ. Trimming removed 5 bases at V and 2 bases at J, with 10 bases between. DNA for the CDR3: TGCGCCAGCAGTTGGACAATCAACACCGGGGAGCTGTTTTTT. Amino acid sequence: CASSWTINTGELFF.

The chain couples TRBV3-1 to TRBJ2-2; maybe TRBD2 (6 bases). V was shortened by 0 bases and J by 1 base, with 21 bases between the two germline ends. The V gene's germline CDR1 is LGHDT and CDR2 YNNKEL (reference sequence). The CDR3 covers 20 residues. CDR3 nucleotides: TGTGCCAGCAGCCAAGATTCGGGGGAGATGGTCCCTTTGAACACCGGGGAGCTGTTTTTT. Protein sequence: CASSQDSGEMVPLNTGELFF.

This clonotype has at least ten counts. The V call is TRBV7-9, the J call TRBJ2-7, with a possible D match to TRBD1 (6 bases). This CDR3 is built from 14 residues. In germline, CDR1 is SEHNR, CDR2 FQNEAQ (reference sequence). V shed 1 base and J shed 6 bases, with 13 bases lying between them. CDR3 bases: TGTGCCAGCAGCTTAGAGGGGGTGTGGGCCGAGCAGTACTTC. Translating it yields CASSLEGVWAEQYF.

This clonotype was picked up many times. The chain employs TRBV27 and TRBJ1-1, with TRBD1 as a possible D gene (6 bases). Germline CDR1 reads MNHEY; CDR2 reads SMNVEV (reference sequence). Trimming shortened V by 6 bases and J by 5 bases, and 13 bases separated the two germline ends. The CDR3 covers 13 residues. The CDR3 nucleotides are TGTGCCAGCAGACTGGGGGGGGCGACTGAAGCTTTCTTT. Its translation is CASRLGGATEAFF.

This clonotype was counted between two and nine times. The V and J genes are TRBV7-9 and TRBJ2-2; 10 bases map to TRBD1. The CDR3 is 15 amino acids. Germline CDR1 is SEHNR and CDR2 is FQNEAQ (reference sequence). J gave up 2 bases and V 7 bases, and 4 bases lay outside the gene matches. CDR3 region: CASTRTGGNTGELFF. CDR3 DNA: TGTGCCAGCACCCGGACAGGGGGTAACACCGGGGAGCTGTTTTTT. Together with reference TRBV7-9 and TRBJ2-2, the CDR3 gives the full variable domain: DTGVSQNPRHKITKRGQNVTFRCDPISEHNRLYWYRQTLGQGPEFLTYFQNEAQLEKSRLLSDRFSAERPKGSFSTLEIQRTEQGDSAMYLCASTRTGGNTGELFFGEGSRLTVL.

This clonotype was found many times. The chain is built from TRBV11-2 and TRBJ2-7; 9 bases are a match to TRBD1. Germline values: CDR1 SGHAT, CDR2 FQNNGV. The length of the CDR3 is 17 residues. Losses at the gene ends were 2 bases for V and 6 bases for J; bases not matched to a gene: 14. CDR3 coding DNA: TGTGCCAGCAGCTTATTGCCCCCCCGCACAGGGGGCGCCGAGCAGTACTTC. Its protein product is CASSLLPPRTGGAEQYF.

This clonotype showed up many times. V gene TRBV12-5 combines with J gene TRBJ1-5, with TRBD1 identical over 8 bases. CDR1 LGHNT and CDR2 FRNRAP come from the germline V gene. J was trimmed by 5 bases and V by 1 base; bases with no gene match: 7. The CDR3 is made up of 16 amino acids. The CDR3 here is CASGLDIGQGDQPQHF. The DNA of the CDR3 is TGTGCTAGTGGTTTGGATATCGGACAGGGCGATCAGCCCCAGCATTTT.

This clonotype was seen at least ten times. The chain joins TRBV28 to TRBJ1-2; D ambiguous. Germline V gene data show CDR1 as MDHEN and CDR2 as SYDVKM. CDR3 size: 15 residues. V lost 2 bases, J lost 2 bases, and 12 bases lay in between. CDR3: CASSLRGRVNYGYTF. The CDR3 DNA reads TGTGCCAGCAGTTTACGAGGAAGGGTGAACTATGGCTACACCTTC.

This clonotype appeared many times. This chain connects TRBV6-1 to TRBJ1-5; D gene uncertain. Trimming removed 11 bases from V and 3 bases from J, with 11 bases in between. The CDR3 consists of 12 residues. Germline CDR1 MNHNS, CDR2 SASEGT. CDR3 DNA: TGTGCCGGTCGCAGTAACAATCAGCCCCAGCATTTT. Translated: CAGRSNNQPQHF.

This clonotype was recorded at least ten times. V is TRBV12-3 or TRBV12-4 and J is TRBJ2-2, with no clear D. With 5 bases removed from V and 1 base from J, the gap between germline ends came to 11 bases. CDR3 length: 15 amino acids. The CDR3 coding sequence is TGTGCCAGCAGTCCGGCTCCCGTGAACACCGGGGAGCTGTTTTTT. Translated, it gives CASSPAPVNTGELFF.

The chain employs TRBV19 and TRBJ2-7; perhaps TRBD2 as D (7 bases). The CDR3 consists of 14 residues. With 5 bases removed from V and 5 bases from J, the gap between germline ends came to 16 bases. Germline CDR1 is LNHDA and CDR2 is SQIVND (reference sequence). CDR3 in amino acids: CASSVRGRPNEQYF. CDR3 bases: TGTGCCAGTAGTGTGCGGGGGCGCCCGAACGAGCAGTACTTC.

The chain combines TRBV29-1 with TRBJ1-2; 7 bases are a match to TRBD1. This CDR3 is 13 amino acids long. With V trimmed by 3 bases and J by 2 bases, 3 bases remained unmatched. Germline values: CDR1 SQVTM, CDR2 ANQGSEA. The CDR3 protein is CSVDAGGNYGYTF. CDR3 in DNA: TGCAGCGTTGACGCAGGGGGGAACTATGGCTACACCTTC.

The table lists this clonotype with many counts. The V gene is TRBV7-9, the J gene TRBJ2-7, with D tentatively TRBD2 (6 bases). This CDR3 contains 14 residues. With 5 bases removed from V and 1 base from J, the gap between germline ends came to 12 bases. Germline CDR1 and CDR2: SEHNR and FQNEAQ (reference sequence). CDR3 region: CASSRDGRSYEQYF. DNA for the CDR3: TGTGCCAGCAGCCGGGACGGGAGATCCTACGAGCAGTACTTC.

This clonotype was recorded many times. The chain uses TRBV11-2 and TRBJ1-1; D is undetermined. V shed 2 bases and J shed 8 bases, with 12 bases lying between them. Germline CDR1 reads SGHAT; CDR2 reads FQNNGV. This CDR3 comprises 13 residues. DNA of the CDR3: TGTGCCAGCAGCTTAACGGTTCTCGACGAAGCTTTCTTT. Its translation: CASSLTVLDEAFF.

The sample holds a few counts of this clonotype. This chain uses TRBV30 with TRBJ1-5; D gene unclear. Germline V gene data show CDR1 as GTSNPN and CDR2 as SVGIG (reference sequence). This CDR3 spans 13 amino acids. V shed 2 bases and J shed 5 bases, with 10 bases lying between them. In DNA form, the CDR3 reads TGTGCCTGGAGTCCCTCGTTCTATCAGCCCCAGCATTTT. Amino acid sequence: CAWSPSFYQPQHF.

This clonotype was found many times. In nucleotides, the CDR3 is TGTGCCAGCAGCTCATCAGGGGTCACTGAAGCTTTCTTT. It codes for CASSSSGVTEAFF. V is TRBV7-3 and J is TRBJ1-1; a weak D match, TRBD1 (6 bases). Germline CDR1 is SGHTA and CDR2 is FQGTGA. This CDR3 has 13 residues. With 4 bases removed from V and 4 bases from J, the gap between germline ends came to 10 bases.

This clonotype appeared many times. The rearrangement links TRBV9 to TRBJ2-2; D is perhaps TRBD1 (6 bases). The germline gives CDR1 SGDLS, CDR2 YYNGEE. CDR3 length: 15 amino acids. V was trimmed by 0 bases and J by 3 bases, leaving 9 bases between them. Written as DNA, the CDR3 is TGTGCCAGCAGCGTAGCGTGGGGGCACACCGGGGAGCTGTTTTTT. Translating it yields CASSVAWGHTGELFF.

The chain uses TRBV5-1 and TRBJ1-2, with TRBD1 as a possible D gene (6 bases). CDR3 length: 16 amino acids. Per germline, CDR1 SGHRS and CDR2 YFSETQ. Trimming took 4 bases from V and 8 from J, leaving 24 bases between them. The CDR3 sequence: CASSPSPRTGIEGYTF. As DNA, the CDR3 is TGCGCCAGCAGCCCAAGCCCCCGAACAGGGATCGAAGGCTACACCTTC.

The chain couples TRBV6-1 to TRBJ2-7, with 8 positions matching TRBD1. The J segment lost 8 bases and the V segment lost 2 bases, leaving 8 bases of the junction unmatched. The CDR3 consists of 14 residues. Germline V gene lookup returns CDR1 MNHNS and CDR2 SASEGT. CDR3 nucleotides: TGTGCCAGCAGTGAATGGAGGGACAGGCCCCAGCAGTACTTC. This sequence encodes CASSEWRDRPQQYF.

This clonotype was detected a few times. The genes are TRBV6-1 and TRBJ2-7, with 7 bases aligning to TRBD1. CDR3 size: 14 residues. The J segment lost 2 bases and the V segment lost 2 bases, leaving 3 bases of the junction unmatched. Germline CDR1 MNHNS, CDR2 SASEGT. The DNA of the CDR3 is TGTGCCAGCAGTGAAACAGGGGATACCTACGAGCAGTACTTC. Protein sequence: CASSETGDTYEQYF.